Listed below are T cell receptor beta chains from one sample, sequenced in a study of cytomegalovirus exposure and HLA in healthy donors. Profiling relied on immunoSEQ multiplex PCR, and the TCRdb table lists in-frame clones only, not all of them. The sample consists of approximately 140,000 clones, around 80% of them appearing once. Input material: PBMCs. Receptors were obtained from a woman in her forties in good health and CMV-seronegative. Both conserved end residues are part of each CDR3. Fields, in order: J gene, D gene, V gene, clone size, CDR3 DNA, CDR3 protein. D genes are given only for firm matches. Some rows have no size entry. The others give once, few or many, or a class for an expanded clone.

TRBJ2-7 . TRBV28 once TGTGCCAGCAGTTGGCTGTTGGACACCTCCTACGAGCAGTACTTC CASSWLLDTSYEQYF
TRBJ1-5 . TRBV18 . TGTGCCAGCTCAGGGGGGGCCAATCAGCCCCAGCATTTT CASSGGANQPQHF
TRBJ2-7 TRBD1 TRBV6-5 . TGTGCCAGCAGTTACAGGGGACAGGGGTACGAGCAGTACTTC CASSYRGQGYEQYF
TRBJ1-3 . TRBV6-1 . TGTGCCAGCAGTGAATTCGGGAGCTCTGGAAACACCATATATTTT CASSEFGSSGNTIYF
TRBJ1-4 . TRBV10-3 . TGTGCCATATCCCAGGGCCGTAATGAAAAACTGTTTTTT CAISQGRNEKLFF
TRBJ2-7 . TRBV7-2 once TGTGCCAGCAGCCCTCAGATCAACTCCTACGAGCAGTACTTC CASSPQINSYEQYF
TRBJ2-5 . TRBV6-1 few TGTGCCAGCAGTGAATCGTCGTATGAGCAGTACTTC CASSESSYEQYF
TRBJ1-1 . TRBV27 . TGTGCCAGCAGTTCCTACGGCCATCCGGCGCAGGGCACTGAAGCTTTCTTT CASSSYGHPAQGTEAFF
TRBJ2-5 . TRBV5-6 . TGTGCCAGCAGCTTGGGGACTCTCCAAGAGACCCAGTACTTC CASSLGTLQETQYF
TRBJ2-5 TRBD2 TRBV15 . TGTGCCACCCGATGGGGGGGAGGTAGAGAGACCCAGTACTTC CATRWGGGRETQYF
TRBJ2-1 . TRBV11-3 . TGTGCCAGCAGCTTAGAGGGGGGTGAGCAGTTCTTC CASSLEGGEQFF
TRBJ2-1 . TRBV5-6 . TGTGCCAGCAGCTTGCCCTCACAGGGCTTCAATGAGCAGTTCTTC CASSLPSQGFNEQFF
TRBJ2-1 TRBD2 TRBV30 . TGTGCCTGGAGTGTAAGGACTAGCGGGACGTTCTTTACCTACAATGAGCAGTTCTTC CAWSVRTSGTFFTYNEQFF
TRBJ2-2 . TRBV2 . TGTGCCAGCCGTGTCTCTACTCGAGCCGGGGAGCTGTTTTTT CASRVSTRAGELFF
TRBJ1-1 . TRBV5-1 . TGCGCCAGCAGCTTGGGAGAGAACACTGAAGCTTTCTTT CASSLGENTEAFF
TRBJ2-1 . TRBV5-4 . TGTGCCAGCACCCGACAGGGAGGTTCCTACAATGAGCAGTTCTTC CASTRQGGSYNEQFF
TRBJ2-7 . TRBV6-6 . TGTGCCAGCAGTTACTCGAGAGGCGAGCAGTACTTC CASSYSRGEQYF
TRBJ1-2 . TRBV2 . TGTGCCAGCAGTGCGACGGGACTTGTGGGCTACACCTTC CASSATGLVGYTF
TRBJ2-7 TRBD1 TRBV28 . TGTGCCAGCAGTTTAGTGCTGGGACAGCCCACCTACGAGCAGTACTTC CASSLVLGQPTYEQYF
TRBJ1-2 . TRBV19 . TGTGCCAGTAGTGACACCTCCTCGGCGGGCTACACCTTC CASSDTSSAGYTF
TRBJ1-1 TRBD1 TRBV6-6 . TGTGCCAGCCATTTATTGGACAGGGGACCCACTGAAGCTTTCTTT CASHLLDRGPTEAFF
TRBJ1-2 . TRBV19 once TGTGCCAGTAGTATTCATCGGGATGACTATGGCTACACCTTC CASSIHRDDYGYTF
TRBJ2-1 TRBD1 TRBV27 . TGTGCCAGCAGCCCCGGGACAGGGGGCTGGATAGGGCTGTTCTTC CASSPGTGGWIGLFF
TRBJ1-1 . TRBV28 . TGTGCCAGCACCTGGGCTGTCATGAACACTGAAGCTTTCTTT CASTWAVMNTEAFF
TRBJ2-3 . TRBV4-3 . TGCGCCAGCAGCCAAGATCGCGGCACAGATACGCAGTATTTT CASSQDRGTDTQYF
TRBJ2-5 TRBD2 TRBV28 . TGTGCCAGCAGTACTATGACTAGCGGCCAAGAGACCCAGTACTTC CASSTMTSGQETQYF
TRBJ2-5 TRBD2 TRBV28 . TGTGCCAGCAGTTTAGTAGGGACTAGCTGGGAGACCCAGTACTTC CASSLVGTSWETQYF
TRBJ2-7 TRBD1 TRBV7-2 . TGTGCCAGCAGCTTCGGGGGACAGGCGGAGCAGTACTTC CASSFGGQAEQYF
TRBJ2-7 TRBD1 TRBV7-8 . TGTGCCAGCAGCCCCCGGACAGGGGGCGGCTACGAGCAGTACTTC CASSPRTGGGYEQYF
TRBJ2-5 . TRBV18 . TGTGCCAGCTCACCACCGGGAGGCCCCCAAGAGACCCAGTACTTC CASSPPGGPQETQYF
TRBJ2-1 . TRBV7-9 . TGTGCCAGCAGCTTAGTAGCTCGGATTTACAATGAGCAGTTCTTC CASSLVARIYNEQFF
TRBJ2-1 . TRBV7-2 . TGTGCCAGCAGCTCCTATAGCGGCAATGAGCAGTTCTTC CASSSYSGNEQFF
TRBJ2-5 . TRBV4-1 . TGCGCCAGCAGTTTGGCCAGCACCTACGGGCAGTACTTC CASSLASTYGQYF
TRBJ2-5 . TRBV27 . TGTGCCAGCAGTTTAACTGGTCCCTATCAAGAGACCCAGTACTTC CASSLTGPYQETQYF
TRBJ2-7 TRBD2 TRBV4-1 . TGCGCCAGCAGCCAGCGACTAGCGGGCTACGAGCAGTACTTC CASSQRLAGYEQYF
TRBJ2-7 . TRBV11-2 . TGTGCCAGCAGCTGGGGAGCCTACGAGCAGTACTTC CASSWGAYEQYF
TRBJ1-1 . TRBV4-1 . TGCGCCAGCAGCACTTCGGTCCAGAACACTGAAGCTTTCTTT CASSTSVQNTEAFF
TRBJ2-3 . TRBV9 . TGTGCCAGCAGCGTCCTAACAGATACGCAGTATTTT CASSVLTDTQYF
TRBJ2-1 . TRBV11-2 . TGTGCCAGCAGCCTCACTAACTACAATGAGCAGTTCTTC CASSLTNYNEQFF
TRBJ2-7 TRBD1 TRBV5-1 . TGCGCCAGCAGCCCGTGGACAGGGGTCCACGAGCAGTACTTC CASSPWTGVHEQYF
TRBJ1-5 . TRBV7-9 . TGTGCCAGCAGCTACCAGGGTCCTACGCCCCAGCATTTT CASSYQGPTPQHF
TRBJ2-1 TRBD2 TRBV7-2 . TGTGCCAGCAGCTCGAAGGGACTAGCGGAGGGATTCTCCTACAATGAGCAGTTCTTC CASSSKGLAEGFSYNEQFF